This T cell receptor (beta chain) was profiled in a study of cytomegalovirus exposure and HLA in healthy donors. General observations from the study: The authors enumerated 180 or so TCR beta chains as linked to cytomegalovirus.

The PCR contained 60 Vbeta and 13 Jbeta primers. Some clones are missing from TCRdb's copy, which holds only in-frame ones; the method was immunoSEQ multiplex PCR. The sample shows approximately 130,000 clones, about four fifths of them seen only once. Details on this clone: Its target is unknown.

Sequences were obtained from PBMCs. The sequence derives from a woman in her 40s in good health and CMV-seronegative.

The chain's CDR3 is CASSAKSGYGYTF. CDR3 coding DNA: TGTGCCAGCAGCGCCAAATCGGGTTATGGCTACACCTTC. V and J are TRBV9 and TRBJ1-2; D not resolved. The CDR3 contains 13 residues. The V gene's germline CDR1 is SGDLS and CDR2 YYNGEE. Trimming cost V 3 bases and J 5 bases, with 11 bases left between them.